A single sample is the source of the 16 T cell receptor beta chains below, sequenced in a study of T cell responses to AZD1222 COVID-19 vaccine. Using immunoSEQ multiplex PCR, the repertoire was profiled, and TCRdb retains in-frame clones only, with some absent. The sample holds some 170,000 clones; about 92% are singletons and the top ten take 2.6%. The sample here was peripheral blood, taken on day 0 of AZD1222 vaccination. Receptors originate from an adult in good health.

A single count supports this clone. CDR3 DNA sequence: TGTGCCACCAGCAGCCGAGACAAAGGAAACACCATATATTTT. It specifies CATSSRDKGNTIYF. V and J are TRBV15 and TRBJ1-3, with D hard to call. Between the trimmed V and J ends, which lost 3 bases and 4 bases, there was a span of 10 bases. From germline, CDR1 is LNHNV and CDR2 YYDKDF (reference sequence). The CDR3 extends over 14 amino acids.

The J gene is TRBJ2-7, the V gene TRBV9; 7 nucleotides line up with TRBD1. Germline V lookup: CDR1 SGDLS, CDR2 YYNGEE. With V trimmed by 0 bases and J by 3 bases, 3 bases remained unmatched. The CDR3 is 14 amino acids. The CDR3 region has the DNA TGTGCCAGCAGCGTAGGAGGACAGGACTACGAGCAGTACTTC. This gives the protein CASSVGGQDYEQYF.

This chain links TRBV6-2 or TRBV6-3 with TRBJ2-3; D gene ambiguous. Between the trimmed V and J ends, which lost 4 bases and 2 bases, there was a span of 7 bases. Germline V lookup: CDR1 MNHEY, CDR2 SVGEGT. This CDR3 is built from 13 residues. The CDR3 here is CASSFVSTDTQYF. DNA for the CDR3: TGTGCCAGCAGTTTTGTTTCCACAGATACGCAGTATTTT.

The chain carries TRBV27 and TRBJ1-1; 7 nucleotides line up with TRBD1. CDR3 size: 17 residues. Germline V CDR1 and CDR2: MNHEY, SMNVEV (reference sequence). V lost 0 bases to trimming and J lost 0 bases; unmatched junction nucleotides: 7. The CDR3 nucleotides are TGTGCCAGCAGTTTATCAGGGGGCGCAGGTTTGAACACTGAAGCTTTCTTT. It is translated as CASSLSGGAGLNTEAFF.

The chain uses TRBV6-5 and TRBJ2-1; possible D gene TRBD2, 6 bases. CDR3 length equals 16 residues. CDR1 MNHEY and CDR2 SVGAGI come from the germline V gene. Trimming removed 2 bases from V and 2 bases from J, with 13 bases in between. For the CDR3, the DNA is TGTGCCAGCAGTTACGCGCGCTCGGGAGCCTACAATGAGCAGTTCTTC. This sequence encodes CASSYARSGAYNEQFF.

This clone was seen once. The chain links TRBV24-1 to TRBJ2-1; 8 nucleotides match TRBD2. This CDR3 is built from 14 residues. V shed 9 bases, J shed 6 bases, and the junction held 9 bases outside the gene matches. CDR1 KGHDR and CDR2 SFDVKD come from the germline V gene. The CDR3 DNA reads TGTGCCACCTCTAAAGCGGGAGAAGGCAATGAGCAGTTCTTC. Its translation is CATSKAGEGNEQFF.

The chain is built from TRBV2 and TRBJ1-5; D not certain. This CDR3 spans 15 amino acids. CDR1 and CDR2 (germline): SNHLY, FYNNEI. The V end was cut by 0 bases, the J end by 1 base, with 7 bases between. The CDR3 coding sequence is TGTGCCAGCAGTGAAGCGCTTCAGAGCAATCAGCCCCAGCATTTT. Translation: CASSEALQSNQPQHF.

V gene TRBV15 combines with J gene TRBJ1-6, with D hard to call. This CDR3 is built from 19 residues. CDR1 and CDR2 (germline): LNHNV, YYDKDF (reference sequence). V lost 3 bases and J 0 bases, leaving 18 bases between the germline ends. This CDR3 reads CATSSRSPRTSSYNSPLHF. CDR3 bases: TGTGCCACCAGCAGTCGAAGTCCCCGTACGAGCTCCTATAATTCACCCCTCCACTTT.

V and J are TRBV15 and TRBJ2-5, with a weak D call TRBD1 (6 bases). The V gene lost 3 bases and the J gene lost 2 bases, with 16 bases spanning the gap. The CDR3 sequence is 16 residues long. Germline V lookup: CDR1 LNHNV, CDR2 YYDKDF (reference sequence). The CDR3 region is CATSRASGQRQETQYF. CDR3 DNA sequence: TGTGCCACCAGCAGGGCGTCTGGACAGAGACAAGAGACCCAGTACTTC. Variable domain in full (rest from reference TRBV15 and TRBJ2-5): DAMVIQNPRYQVTQFGKPVTLSCSQTLNHNVMYWYQQKSSQAPKLLFHYYDKDFNNEADTPDNFQSRRPNTSFCFLDIRSPGLGDTAMYLCATSRASGQRQETQYFGPGTRLLVL.

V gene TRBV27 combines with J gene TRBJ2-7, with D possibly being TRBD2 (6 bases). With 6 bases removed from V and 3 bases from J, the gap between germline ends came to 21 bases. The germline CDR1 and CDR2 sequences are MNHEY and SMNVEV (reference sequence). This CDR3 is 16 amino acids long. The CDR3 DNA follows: TGTGCCAGCAGCTCGGCGGGGCAGAGAGGATACTACGAGCAGTACTTC. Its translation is CASSSAGQRGYYEQYF.

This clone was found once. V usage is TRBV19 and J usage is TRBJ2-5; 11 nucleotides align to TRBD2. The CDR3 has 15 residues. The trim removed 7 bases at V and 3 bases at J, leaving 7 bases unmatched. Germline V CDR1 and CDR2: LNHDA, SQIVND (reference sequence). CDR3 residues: CASTGGLAGKETQYF. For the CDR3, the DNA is TGTGCCAGTACTGGAGGACTAGCGGGTAAAGAGACCCAGTACTTC.

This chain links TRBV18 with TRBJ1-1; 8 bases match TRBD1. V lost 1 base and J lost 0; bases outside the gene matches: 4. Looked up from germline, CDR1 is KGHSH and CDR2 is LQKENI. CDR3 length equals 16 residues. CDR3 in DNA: TGTGCCAGCTCACCACTACAGGGGGGGTTGAACACTGAAGCTTTCTTT. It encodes CASSPLQGGLNTEAFF.

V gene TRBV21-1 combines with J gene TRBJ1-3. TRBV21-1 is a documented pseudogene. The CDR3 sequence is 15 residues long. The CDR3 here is CASSKERGAGNTIYF. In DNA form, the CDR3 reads TGTGCCAGCAGCAAAGAAAGGGGGGCTGGAAACACCATATATTTT.

In nucleotides, the CDR3 is TGTGCCAGCAGCCATAGAGCAGGGGGAGGCAATCAGCCCCAGCATTTT. As protein: CASSHRAGGGNQPQHF. The rearrangement links TRBV5-8 to TRBJ1-5; 7 bases match TRBD1. The V gene's germline CDR1 is SGHTS and CDR2 YDEGEE. The length of the CDR3 is 16 residues. V dropped 4 bases and J dropped 2; count of bases not matched to a gene: 9.

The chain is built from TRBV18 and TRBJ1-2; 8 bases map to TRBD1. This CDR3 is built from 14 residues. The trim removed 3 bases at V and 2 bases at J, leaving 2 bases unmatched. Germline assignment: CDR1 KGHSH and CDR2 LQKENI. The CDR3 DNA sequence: TGTGCCAGCTCACCGACAGGGGCGAACTATGGCTACACCTTC. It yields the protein CASSPTGANYGYTF.

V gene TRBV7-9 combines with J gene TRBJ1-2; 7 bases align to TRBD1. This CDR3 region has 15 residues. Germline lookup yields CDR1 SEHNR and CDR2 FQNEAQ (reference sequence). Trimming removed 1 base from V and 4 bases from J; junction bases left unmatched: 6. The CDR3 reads CASSLGDSSLYGYTF. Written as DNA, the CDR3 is TGTGCCAGCAGCTTAGGGGACAGTAGTCTCTATGGCTACACCTTC.